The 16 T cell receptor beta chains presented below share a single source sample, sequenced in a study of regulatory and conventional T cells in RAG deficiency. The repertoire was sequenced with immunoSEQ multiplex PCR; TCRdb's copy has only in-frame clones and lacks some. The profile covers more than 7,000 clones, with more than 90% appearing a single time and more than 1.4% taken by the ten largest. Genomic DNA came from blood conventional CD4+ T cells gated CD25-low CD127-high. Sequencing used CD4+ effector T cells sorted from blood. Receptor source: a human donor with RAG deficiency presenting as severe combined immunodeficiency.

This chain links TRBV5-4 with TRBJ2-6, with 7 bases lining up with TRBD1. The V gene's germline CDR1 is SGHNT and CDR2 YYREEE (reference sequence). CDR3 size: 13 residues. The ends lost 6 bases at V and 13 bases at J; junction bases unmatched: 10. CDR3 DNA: TGTGCCAGCAACAAGGGCCCGACAGGGGTCCTGACTTTC. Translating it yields CASNKGPTGVLTF.

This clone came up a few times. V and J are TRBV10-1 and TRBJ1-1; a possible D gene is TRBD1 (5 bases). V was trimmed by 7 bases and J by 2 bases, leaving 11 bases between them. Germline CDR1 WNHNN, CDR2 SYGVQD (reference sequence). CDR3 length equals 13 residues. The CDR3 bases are TGCGCCAGCACCCCCGGACATAACACTGAAGCTTTCTTT. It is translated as CASTPGHNTEAFF.

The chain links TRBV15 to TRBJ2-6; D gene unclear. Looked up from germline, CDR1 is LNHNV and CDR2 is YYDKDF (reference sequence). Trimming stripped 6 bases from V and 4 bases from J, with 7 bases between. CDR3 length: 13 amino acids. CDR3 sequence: CATRTSGANVLTF. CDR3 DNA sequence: TGTGCCACCAGGACCTCGGGGGCCAACGTCCTGACTTTC. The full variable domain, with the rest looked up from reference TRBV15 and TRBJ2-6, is DAMVIQNPRYQVTQFGKPVTLSCSQTLNHNVMYWYQQKSSQAPKLLFHYYDKDFNNEADTPDNFQSRRPNTSFCFLDIRSPGLGDTAMYLCATRTSGANVLTFGAGSRLTVL.

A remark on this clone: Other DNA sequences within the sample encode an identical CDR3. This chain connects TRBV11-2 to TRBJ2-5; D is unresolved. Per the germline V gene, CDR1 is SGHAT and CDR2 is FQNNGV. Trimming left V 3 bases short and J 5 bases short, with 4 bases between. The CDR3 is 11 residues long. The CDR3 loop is CASSLGETQYF. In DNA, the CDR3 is TGTGCCAGCAGCTTGGGGGAGACCCAGTACTTC.

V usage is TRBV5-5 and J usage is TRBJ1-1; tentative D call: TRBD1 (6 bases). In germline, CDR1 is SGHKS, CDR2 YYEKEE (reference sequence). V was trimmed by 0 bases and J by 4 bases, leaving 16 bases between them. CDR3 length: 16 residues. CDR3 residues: CASSLAGGRLGTEAFF. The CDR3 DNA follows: TGTGCCAGCAGCTTGGCTGGGGGGCGGTTGGGCACTGAAGCTTTCTTT.

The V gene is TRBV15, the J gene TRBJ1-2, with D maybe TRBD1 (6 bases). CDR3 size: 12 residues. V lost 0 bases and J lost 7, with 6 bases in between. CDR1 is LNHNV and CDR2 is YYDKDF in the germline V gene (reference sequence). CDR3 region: CATSRDRGGYTF. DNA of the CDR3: TGTGCCACCAGCAGAGACAGGGGTGGCTACACCTTC.

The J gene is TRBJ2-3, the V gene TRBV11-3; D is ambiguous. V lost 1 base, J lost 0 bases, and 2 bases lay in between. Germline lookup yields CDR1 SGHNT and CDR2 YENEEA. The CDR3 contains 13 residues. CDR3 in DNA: TGTGCCAGCAGCTTAGGAAGCACAGATACGCAGTATTTT. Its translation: CASSLGSTDTQYF.

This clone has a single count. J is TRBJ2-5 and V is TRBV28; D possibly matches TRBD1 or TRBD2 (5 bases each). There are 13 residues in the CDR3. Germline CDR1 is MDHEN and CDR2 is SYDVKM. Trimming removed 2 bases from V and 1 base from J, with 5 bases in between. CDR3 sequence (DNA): TGTGCCAGCAGTTTAGGGGGCCAAGAGACCCAGTACTTC. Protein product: CASSLGGQETQYF.

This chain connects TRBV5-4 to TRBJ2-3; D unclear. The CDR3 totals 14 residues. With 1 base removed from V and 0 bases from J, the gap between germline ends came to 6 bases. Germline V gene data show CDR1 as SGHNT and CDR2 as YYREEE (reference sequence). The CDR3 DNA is TGTGCCAGCAGCTTGCCACTTAGCACAGATACGCAGTATTTT. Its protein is CASSLPLSTDTQYF.

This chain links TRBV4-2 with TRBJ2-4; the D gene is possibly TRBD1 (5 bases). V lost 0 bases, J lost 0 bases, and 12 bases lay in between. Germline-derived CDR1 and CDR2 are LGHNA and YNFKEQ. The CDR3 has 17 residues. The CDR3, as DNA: TGTGCCAGCAGCCAAGAGGGCATGGGGCTAGCCAAAAACATTCAGTACTTC. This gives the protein CASSQEGMGLAKNIQYF.

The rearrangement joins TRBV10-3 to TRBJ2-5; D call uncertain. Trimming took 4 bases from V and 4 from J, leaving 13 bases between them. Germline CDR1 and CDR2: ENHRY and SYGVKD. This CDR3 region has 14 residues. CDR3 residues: CAISGDLRIETQYF. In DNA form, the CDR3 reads TGTGCCATCAGTGGCGACCTGAGGATAGAGACCCAGTACTTC.

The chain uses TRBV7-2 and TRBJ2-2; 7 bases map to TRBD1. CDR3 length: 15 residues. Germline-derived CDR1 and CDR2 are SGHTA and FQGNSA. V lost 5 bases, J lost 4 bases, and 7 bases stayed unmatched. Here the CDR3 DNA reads TGTGCCAGCAGCCTCCGACAGGGCGGCACCGGGGAGCTGTTTTTT. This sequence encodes CASSLRQGGTGELFF.

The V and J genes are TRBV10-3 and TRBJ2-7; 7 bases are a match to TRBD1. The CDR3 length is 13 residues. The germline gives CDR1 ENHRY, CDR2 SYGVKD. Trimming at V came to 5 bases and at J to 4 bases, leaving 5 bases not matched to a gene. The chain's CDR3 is CAISRTGSYEQYF. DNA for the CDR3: TGTGCCATCAGTAGGACAGGATCGTACGAGCAGTACTTC.

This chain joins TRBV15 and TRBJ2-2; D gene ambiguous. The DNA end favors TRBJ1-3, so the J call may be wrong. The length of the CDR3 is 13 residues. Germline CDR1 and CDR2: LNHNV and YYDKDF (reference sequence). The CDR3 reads CATSSVSVNTIYF. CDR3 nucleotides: TGTGCCACCAGCAGTGTCAGCGTAAACACCATATATTTT.

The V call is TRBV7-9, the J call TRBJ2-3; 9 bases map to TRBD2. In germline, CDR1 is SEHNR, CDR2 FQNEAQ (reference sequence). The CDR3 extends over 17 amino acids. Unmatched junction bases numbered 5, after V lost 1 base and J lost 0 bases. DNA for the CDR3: TGTGCCAGCAGCTTAGGGGGGACTAGCACTAGCACAGATACGCAGTATTTT. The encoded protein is CASSLGGTSTSTDTQYF.

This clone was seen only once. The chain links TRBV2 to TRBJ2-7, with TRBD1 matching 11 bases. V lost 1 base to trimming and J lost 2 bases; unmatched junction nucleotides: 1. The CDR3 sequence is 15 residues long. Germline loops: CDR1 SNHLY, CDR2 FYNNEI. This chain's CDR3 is CASSEGTGGTYEQYF. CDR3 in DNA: TGTGCCAGCAGTGAAGGGACAGGGGGCACCTACGAGCAGTACTTC.